This T cell receptor beta chain is drawn from a study of shared clonotypes between healthy human individuals. CD8 cells regarded as naive lacked CD45RO, were positively chosen for CCR7, and omitted terminally differentiated effector memory CD45RA+ cells. Nashville, Tennessee was home to all donors, each a Caucasian adult. CDR3 length: 13 residues. V dropped 4 bases and J dropped 2 bases, with 8 bases sitting between them. With respect to this clone: Antigen unknown.

Clones were read by immunoSEQ multiplex PCR, and TCRdb kept only the in-frame ones, dropping some. The sample includes millions of clones, roughly 95% seen only once; the top ten take roughly 1%. General study findings and limits: Of the naive CD4 clonotypes, about 5% were shared across a few donors.

V and J are TRBV23-1 and TRBJ2-5, with D possibly TRBD1 on 5 matching bases. TRBV23-1 has ORF status, its function being uncertain. The sequencing input was naive CD8+ T cells sorted from blood. The clonotype comes from a man in his late teens or twenties in good health. CDR3 protein: CASSRGSQETQYF. The CDR3 nucleotides read TGCGCCAGCAGTCGGGGCAGTCAAGAGACCCAGTACTTC.